This T cell receptor (beta chain) was profiled in a study of T cell clones after liver transplantation. At the level of the study: Pre-transplant mixed lymphocyte reactions yielded third-party-reactive TCRbeta sequences as comparators for graft-donor-reactive sequences. Subjects received no induction therapy and standard immunosuppression until randomization at 12-24 months post-transplant.

Sequencing was performed with immunoSEQ multiplex PCR; in TCRdb, only in-frame clones are kept and a portion is missing. This table has some 70,000 clones, over 70% appearing once. In the case of this clone: One junction end does not reproduce the germline sequence, and a read error may be involved.

The CDR3 sequence is 11 residues long. Germline CDR1 is MNHNS and CDR2 is SASEGT. Specimen: CD4+ T cells from blood, collected before liver transplant. This sequence was found in a human donor who received a liver transplant. The chain recombines TRBV6-1 with TRBJ1-1; D gene uncertain. CDR3 nucleotides: TGTGCCAGCATTGAAGGAGGGGAAGCTTTCTTT. Translated, it gives CASIEGGEAFF.